A single sample is the source of the 16 T cell receptor beta chains below, sequenced in a study of cytomegalovirus exposure and HLA in healthy donors. Primers: 60 Vbeta forward and 13 Jbeta reverse. Clones were read by immunoSEQ multiplex PCR, and TCRdb kept only the in-frame ones, dropping some. The sample has around 160,000 clones; the top ten hold 1.5% to 2%. Sequences were obtained from PBMCs. These TCRs come from a woman aged 50 to 60 in good health and CMV-seronegative.

This chain joins TRBV6-5 and TRBJ2-2, with a possible D match to TRBD2 (5 bases). Trimming left V 2 bases short and J 5 bases short, with 9 bases between. Germline assignment: CDR1 MNHEY and CDR2 SVGAGI. The CDR3 is 14 residues long. The CDR3 bases are TGTGCCAGCAGTTACATCCCGGGGACCGGGGAGCTGTTTTTT. Amino acid sequence: CASSYIPGTGELFF.

The chain links TRBV5-4 to TRBJ2-5, with 8 bases that match TRBD2. Germline assignment: CDR1 SGHNT and CDR2 YYREEE (reference sequence). The CDR3 spans 15 residues. V trimming: 1 base; J trimming: 5 bases; junction bases outside the gene matches: 7. In DNA, the CDR3 is TGTGCCAGCAGCTTGCTGGGGACTAGGGGGGAGACCCAGTACTTC. This translates into CASSLLGTRGETQYF. Based on the CDR3 plus reference TRBV5-4 and TRBJ2-5, the full variable domain is ETGVTQSPTHLIKTRGQQVTLRCSSQSGHNTVSWYQQALGQGPQFIFQYYREEENGRGNFPPRFSGLQFPNYSSELNVNALELDDSALYLCASSLLGTRGETQYFGPGTRLLVL.

The V call is TRBV11-2, the J call TRBJ2-5; D may be TRBD2 (5 bases). The CDR3 is 12 residues long. V shed 5 bases and J shed 5 bases, with 9 bases lying between them. Germline assignment: CDR1 SGHAT and CDR2 FQNNGV. This CDR3 is CASSPRVETQYF. CDR3 nucleotide sequence: TGTGCCAGCAGCCCGCGGGTGGAGACCCAGTACTTC.

This rearrangement joins TRBV7-9 to TRBJ1-3; 8 bases align to TRBD1. Per germline, CDR1 SEHNR and CDR2 FQNEAQ (reference sequence). CDR3 size: 15 residues. Germline trimming cut 6 bases from V and 0 bases from J; bases unmatched to any gene: 4. CDR3 sequence reads: CASRVTGGSGNTIYF. The CDR3 DNA follows: TGTGCCAGCAGGGTCACAGGGGGCTCTGGAAACACCATATATTTT. Supplemented by reference TRBV7-9 and TRBJ1-3, the full variable domain reads DTGVSQNPRHKITKRGQNVTFRCDPISEHNRLYWYRQTLGQGPEFLTYFQNEAQLEKSRLLSDRFSAERPKGSFSTLEIQRTEQGDSAMYLCASRVTGGSGNTIYFGEGSWLTVV.

The V and J genes are TRBV10-1 and TRBJ2-2; 7 bases match TRBD1. The germline V gene has CDR1 WNHNN and CDR2 SYGVQD (reference sequence). With V trimmed by 7 bases and J by 4 bases, 24 bases remained unmatched. The CDR3 extends over 20 amino acids. Written as DNA, the CDR3 is TGCGCCAGCACTTTGATGATGGGACAGAGTCTTACCCTTACCACCGGGGAGCTGTTTTTT. Its protein is CASTLMMGQSLTLTTGELFF.

Notes on this clone: Its ends do not fully match the called genes, so a read error is possible. This sequence joins TRBV15 and TRBJ2-7; tentative D call: TRBD2 (7 bases). Per germline, CDR1 LNHNV and CDR2 YYDKDF (reference sequence). This CDR3 comprises 14 residues. For the CDR3, the DNA is TGTGCCACCAGCAGAGATCTGGCGAGGGGGAGGGTTCTCTTC. Its translation is CATSRDLARGRVLF.

In regard to this clone: The junction differs from germline at one of its ends, possibly a read error. The chain has TRBV5-6 and TRBJ2-7; TRBD2 agrees at 8 bases. Germline-derived CDR1 and CDR2 are SGHDT and YYEEEE. The CDR3 is made up of 12 amino acids. DNA for the CDR3: TGTGCCAGCAGCTTGCGATTCGGGACTAGTCTCTTC. The encoded protein is CASSLRFGTSLF.

The J gene is TRBJ2-1, the V gene TRBV7-9; D might be TRBD2 (6 bases). Trimming removed 4 bases from V and 8 bases from J, with 21 bases in between. The CDR3 extends over 16 amino acids. CDR1 and CDR2 from the germline V gene are SEHNR and FQNEAQ (reference sequence). CDR3 sequence: CASSSLRGLERDEQFF. CDR3 DNA sequence: TGTGCCAGCAGCTCCCTCCGGGGACTCGAGCGCGATGAGCAGTTCTTC.

The V call is TRBV9, the J call TRBJ2-1; D is perhaps TRBD1 (5 bases). The germline gives CDR1 SGDLS, CDR2 YYNGEE. The CDR3 sequence is 17 residues long. Trimming shortened V by 2 bases and J by 4 bases, and 19 bases separated the two germline ends. CDR3 bases: TGTGCCAGCAGCGTTGATTTCAGGGCCGTAGGGTACAATGAGCAGTTCTTC. Its translation is CASSVDFRAVGYNEQFF. Using reference TRBV9 and TRBJ2-1 for the parts outside the CDR3, the full variable domain is DSGVTQTPKHLITATGQRVTLRCSPRSGDLSVYWYQQSLDQGLQFLIQYYNGEERAKGNILERFSAQQFPDLHSELNLSSLELGDSALYFCASSVDFRAVGYNEQFFGPGTRLTVL.

The genes are TRBV11-2 and TRBJ2-5; 8 positions match TRBD2. The CDR3 runs 15 residues. Unmatched junction bases numbered 10, after V lost 5 bases and J lost 5 bases. The germline gives CDR1 SGHAT, CDR2 FQNNGV. The CDR3 DNA is TGTGCCAGCAGCCTCCCGGGACTAGTAGGGGAGACCCAGTACTTC. It specifies CASSLPGLVGETQYF.

The CDR3 reads CASSPRAGPYGYTF. The CDR3 DNA reads TGTGCCAGCAGCCCAAGGGCAGGGCCCTATGGCTACACCTTC. The chain uses TRBV4-2 and TRBJ1-2, with D perhaps TRBD1 (5 bases). Trimming took off 4 bases at V and 4 bases at J, with 13 bases between the two ends. CDR3 length: 14 amino acids. CDR1 LGHNA and CDR2 YNFKEQ come from the germline V gene.

CDR3 nucleotide sequence: TGTGCCACCAGCAGAGGCGGACAGGGGGTTTATAATTCACCCCTCCACTTT. Protein product: CATSRGGQGVYNSPLHF. The chain carries TRBV15 and TRBJ1-6, with TRBD1 identical over 10 bases. The CDR3 length is 17 residues. V was clipped by 1 base and J by 4 bases; unmatched bases: 4. Germline loops: CDR1 LNHNV, CDR2 YYDKDF (reference sequence). Together with reference TRBV15 and TRBJ1-6, the CDR3 gives the full variable domain: DAMVIQNPRYQVTQFGKPVTLSCSQTLNHNVMYWYQQKSSQAPKLLFHYYDKDFNNEADTPDNFQSRRPNTSFCFLDIRSPGLGDTAMYLCATSRGGQGVYNSPLHFGNGTRLTVT.

This chain connects TRBV7-2 to TRBJ2-7, with 7 bases fitting TRBD2. CDR1 and CDR2 (germline): SGHTA, FQGNSA. CDR3 size: 15 residues. J lost 4 bases, V lost 5 bases, and 11 bases had no gene match. Written as DNA, the CDR3 is TGTGCCAGCAGCCTAGGGGCTAGCGGATCATACGAGCAGTACTTC. Amino acids: CASSLGASGSYEQYF.

This chain joins TRBV27 and TRBJ2-7; 7 positions agree with TRBD2. The CDR3 has 16 residues. V shed 2 bases, J shed 5 bases, and the junction held 12 bases outside the gene matches. CDR1 MNHEY and CDR2 SMNVEV come from the germline V gene (reference sequence). DNA for the CDR3: TGTGCCAGCAGTTTAATATCTGGGGGAGGGCCGAACGAGCAGTACTTC. It codes for CASSLISGGGPNEQYF.

J is TRBJ2-5 and V is TRBV9; maybe TRBD1 (5 bases). Trimming removed 4 bases at V and 3 bases at J, with 16 bases between. The CDR3 contains 15 residues. The germline gives CDR1 SGDLS, CDR2 YYNGEE. The CDR3 protein is CASSSRTQTKETQYF. CDR3 DNA: TGTGCCAGCAGCTCCCGGACACAAACAAAAGAGACCCAGTACTTC.

The chain recombines TRBV4-1 with TRBJ1-2, with D uncertain. V was pared by 1 base and J by 0 bases, with 9 bases between. The CDR3 contains 15 residues. Germline V CDR1 and CDR2: MGHRA, YSYEKL. The CDR3 DNA reads as TGCGCCAGCAGCCAAGGACTTTCTTCTAACTATGGCTACACCTTC. This codes for CASSQGLSSNYGYTF.